This T cell receptor (beta chain) emerged from a study of persistence of HIV-infected CD4 T cells (dated by TCRdb to 2018 to 2020). Background for the entire study: Suppressive ART had been received by participants for a median of roughly eight years. Peripheral blood samples of up to about 200 mL were obtained at multiple time points, with the exception of a couple of participants, for whom leukapheresis was performed at a single time point. Anti-CD3/anti-CD28 stimulation activated a higher proportion of cells, with a lower memory fraction, than antigen stimulation. CMV- and HIV-1 Gag-responding CD4+ T cells were isolated from ART-treated individuals so that antigen-driven clonal expansion of HIV-1-infected cells could be examined. The clonality of all cells in each sorted population was measured by TCRbeta sequencing, and the clonality of infected cells was measured by proviral sequencing. The TCR cluster analysis across participants included eight or nine participants for CMV and over five participants for Gag. Beyond this particular receptor, the publication reports: Only a small number of individuals took part in the study, and the range of antigens tested was limited. A correlation was observed between TCR oligoclonality and proviral oligoclonality within the same sorted populations. Antigen-responding cells were enriched for degenerate expanded CDR3beta sequences, which suggests convergent selection of CD4+ responses to CMV and Gag. Because the TCR analyses were done in bulk, restricting them to just the rare CMV-responding cells that actually carried HIV-1 proviruses was not possible. TCRbeta richness in CMV- and Gag-responding cells was significantly lower than in anti-CD3/anti-CD28-responding cells; CMV-responding cells had higher oligoclonality than CD3/CD28-stimulated and Gag-responding cells.

On this clone: What this receptor recognizes is not known. Base-call qualities are not available, and no considerably larger clone is one nucleotide away.

The immunoSEQ hsTCRB assay version 4, run in survey mode, was used to sequence TCRbeta repertoires from genomic DNA. For TCRbeta sequencing, genomic DNA was diluted to roughly 10 ng/uL, with up to 1 ug used per sample. Under the source paper's analysis protocol: ImmunoSeq Analyzer 3.0 was used for analysis of TCRbeta data, and diversity was computed on productive nucleotide rearrangements. Lower-bound TCR diversity was estimated with the improved Chao index, and clonality with the Gini coefficient using the Immunarch R package. Nucleotide rearrangements that differed but encoded the same CDR3beta amino acid sequence were counted as separate clonotypes. Differential abundance analysis identified TCRbeta sequences significantly enriched in antigen-responding cells relative to anti-CD3/anti-CD28-activated cells. Using predicted peptide-MHC specificity as the basis, GLIPH2 grouped TCRs into clusters, both for each participant individually and for the merged data sets that combined participants. TCRdb took over this immuneACCESS table, retaining in-frame rearrangements with V and J assigned. Such tables are incomplete; in checked studies, under half of the missing clones stem from an unresolved V gene, and the remainder is unexplained. For V, J and clone size, that table is used; D and trimming come from the DNA. For this sample the table gives about 45,000 clones, of which 90% were detected only once. Together, the top ten hold around 3.2% of the sample.

Including the terminal cysteine and phenylalanine, the CDR3 comprises 13 residues. Kept here is only the CDR3 DNA, which spans 39 bases and is read in frame from base 1. At the junction V is shortened by 3 bases and J by 6 bases; bases outside the gene matches: 4. The intended sense of this specimen's treatment or condition label: suppressive antiretroviral therapy. As a nonspecific positive control representing the CD4+ T cell repertoire, the cells were stimulated with anti-CD3/anti-CD28 magnetic beads. Sorting of responding CD4+ T cells was based on upregulation of both CD40 ligand and CD69. HIV-1-infected adults in whom suppressive ART had been started during chronic infection were enrolled as participants. For at least 4 years, participants had undetectable plasma HIV-1 RNA, below 50 copies/mL. To be included, a participant needed positive CMV serology and a CD4+ T cell count above 400 cells/uL. Before stimulation, PBMCs were isolated using density centrifugation and then depleted of CD8+ T cells. Stimulation of CD8-depleted PBMCs was carried out for approximately 20 hours with anti-CD28/CD49d costimulation, CD40-blocking antibody and enfuvirtide, to prevent new infections. Sorting was done on either a Beckman Coulter MoFlo Legacy or an XDP sorter, and propidium iodide was used to exclude dead cells. The QIAamp DNA Mini Kit was used for genomic DNA extraction from samples above one million cells, and the Quick-DNA Microprep Kit was used otherwise.

Sequenced here: CD4+ T cells sorted from PBMCs after roughly 19-hour stimulation, sampled from a patient who received antiretroviral therapy. The sample's cell subset or site label, in plain terms: CD40L+CD69+ CD4 T cells responding to anti-CD3/anti-CD28 beads, representing the overall repertoire. The sequence links TRBV12-3 or TRBV12-4 to TRBJ1-2; TRBD1 agrees with 7 junctional bases. The receptor's source is an adult woman with HIV who was CMV-seropositive. The DNA sequence follows: TGTGCCAGCAGTTTCTACAGGGGTGATGGCTACACCTTC. Its coded protein is CASSFYRGDGYTF.